Given below is one T cell receptor (beta chain) in context. The record originates from a study of blood T cell repertoires in COVID-19. Turning to the study itself: COVID-19 samples, acute and convalescent, were from the United States, Italy and Spain. Nucleic acid was either cDNA or gDNA, and it came from T cells, B-cell-depleted T cells, or PBMCs.

Per the original data handling: Nucleated cell counts were estimated from reference gene primer amplification. Clones were read by immunoSEQ multiplex PCR, and TCRdb kept only the in-frame ones, dropping some. D and trimming come from the DNA, and the V and J calls and clone size come from that table. The top ten hold 4% to 5.5% of the sample, which has about 67,000 clones, approximately 87% seen once. CDR3 length: 15 residues. Germline loops: CDR1 SGDLS, CDR2 YYNGEE. Between the trimmed V and J ends, which lost 3 bases and 1 base, there was a span of 14 bases. The sequence derives from a man aged 45-65 years with active COVID-19. Sequencing input: peripheral blood. The rearrangement uses TRBV9 and TRBJ2-7, with TRBD1 as a possible D gene (6 bases). The CDR3 loop reads CASSGGSRGSYEQYF. Here the CDR3 DNA reads TGTGCCAGCAGCGGGGGATCCAGGGGATCCTACGAGCAGTACTTC. The whole variable domain, filled in from reference TRBV9 and TRBJ2-7, reads DSGVTQTPKHLITATGQRVTLRCSPRSGDLSVYWYQQSLDQGLQFLIQYYNGEERAKGNILERFSAQQFPDLHSELNLSSLELGDSALYFCASSGGSRGSYEQYFGPGTRLTVT.